Shown below are 29 T cell receptor beta chains from a single sample sequenced in a study of T cell responses to AZD1222 COVID-19 vaccine. Using immunoSEQ multiplex PCR, the repertoire was profiled, and TCRdb retains in-frame clones only, with some absent. This sample has approximately 92,000 clones; about 90% occur once, and the top ten carry 7.5%. Material: peripheral blood, obtained on day 0 of AZD1222 vaccination. Source of these receptors: an adult in good health.

The chain combines TRBV15 with TRBJ2-2; D possibly corresponds to TRBD2 (7 bases). Trimming removed 3 bases at V and 3 bases at J, with 17 bases between. Looked up from germline, CDR1 is LNHNV and CDR2 is YYDKDF (reference sequence). This CDR3 is built from 17 residues. For the CDR3, the DNA is TGTGCCACCAGCAGCCGGAAAAGGGGGGGCGACACCGGGGAGCTGTTTTTT. Amino acid sequence: CATSSRKRGGDTGELFF.

The CDR3 region is CASSQGRYNQPQHF. CDR3 nucleotides: TGTGCCAGTAGTCAAGGACGGTACAATCAGCCCCAGCATTTT. The gene calls are TRBV19 and TRBJ1-5; D gene ambiguous. CDR1 LNHDA and CDR2 SQIVND come from the germline V gene (reference sequence). The CDR3 length is 14 residues. V was clipped by 5 bases and J by 3 bases, with 11 bases between them.

The J gene is TRBJ1-5, the V gene TRBV4-1, with unresolved D. V was clipped by 0 bases and J by 0 bases, with 6 bases between them. The V gene's germline CDR1 is MGHRA and CDR2 YSYEKL. This CDR3 has 15 residues. CDR3 DNA sequence: TGCGCCAGCAGCCAAGATATCGTTAGCAATCAGCCCCAGCATTTT. Its protein product is CASSQDIVSNQPQHF.

In this sample, this clone turned up a few times. The V call is TRBV27, the J call TRBJ2-2; weak D call: TRBD2 (5 bases). CDR1 and CDR2 (germline): MNHEY, SMNVEV (reference sequence). This CDR3 has 14 residues. V shed 2 bases and J shed 6 bases, with 10 bases lying between them. CDR3 amino acids: CASSLRGIAGELFF. The CDR3, as DNA: TGTGCCAGCAGTTTACGGGGTATTGCCGGGGAGCTGTTTTTT.

V is TRBV18 and J is TRBJ1-5, with TRBD1 as a possible D gene (6 bases). Trimming took off 4 bases at V and 5 bases at J, with 15 bases between the two ends. CDR1 is KGHSH and CDR2 is LQKENI in the germline V gene. The CDR3 consists of 15 residues. CDR3 nucleotides: TGTGCCAGCTCACGGTCGACAGGCGAGGATCAGCCCCAGCATTTT. Protein: CASSRSTGEDQPQHF.

The chain employs TRBV9 and TRBJ1-1; D may be TRBD1 (6 bases). CDR1 and CDR2 (germline): SGDLS, YYNGEE. V lost 0 bases and J lost 0, with 15 bases in between. CDR3 size: 17 residues. The CDR3: CASSVAGAGDMNTEAFF. CDR3 coding DNA: TGTGCCAGCAGCGTAGCTGGGGCAGGGGACATGAACACTGAAGCTTTCTTT.

The chain carries TRBV29-1 and TRBJ2-2, with 9 nucleotides matching TRBD1. Germline CDR1 SQVTM, CDR2 ANQGSEA. Trimming took 4 bases from V and 4 from J; bases not matched to a gene: 13. The CDR3 covers 17 residues. The CDR3 bases are TGCAGCGTTGGGACAGGGGCGAGGGGGTCGATCACCGGGGAGCTGTTTTTT. The encoded protein is CSVGTGARGSITGELFF.

The J gene is TRBJ1-1, the V gene TRBV27; D gene unclear. This CDR3 contains 13 residues. The ends were cut back, 4 bases at V and 6 bases at J, with 12 bases in the middle. Looked up from germline, CDR1 is MNHEY and CDR2 is SMNVEV (reference sequence). CDR3: CASSSSGPSEAFF. As DNA, the CDR3 is TGTGCCAGCAGTTCTTCTGGGCCCTCTGAAGCTTTCTTT.

This clone appeared once. CDR3 DNA: TGTGCCAGCAGCTTAGGGTCAGCGGGAGGGTACAATGAGCAGTTCTTC. It codes for CASSLGSAGGYNEQFF. This chain joins TRBV7-2 and TRBJ2-1, with 10 nucleotides matching TRBD2. Germline V CDR1 and CDR2: SGHTA, FQGNSA. This CDR3 comprises 16 residues. J gave up 4 bases and V 1 base, and 4 bases lay outside the gene matches.

The chain employs TRBV18 and TRBJ1-4; 9 nucleotides align to TRBD1. V was clipped by 6 bases and J by 3 bases; unmatched bases: 11. This CDR3 spans 17 amino acids. Germline V gene sequence: CDR1 KGHSH, CDR2 LQKENI. Written as DNA, the CDR3 is TGTGCCAGCTCGCAATCCGGGACAGGGAATCCTAATGAAAAACTGTTTTTT. It encodes CASSQSGTGNPNEKLFF.

V usage is TRBV27 and J usage is TRBJ2-7; D remains unclear. The germline gives CDR1 MNHEY, CDR2 SMNVEV (reference sequence). V lost 9 bases and J 3 bases, leaving 15 bases between the germline ends. The CDR3 is 13 residues long. The CDR3 is CASSFGSFYEQYF. Written as DNA, the CDR3 is TGTGCCAGTTCCTTCGGTAGTTTCTACGAGCAGTACTTC.

V gene TRBV12-3 or TRBV12-4 combines with J gene TRBJ2-1; D unresolved. The CDR3 covers 13 residues. With 3 bases removed from V and 6 bases from J, the gap between germline ends came to 9 bases. CDR3 bases: TGTGCCAGCAGTTTCTGGCAGGTCAATGAGCAGTTCTTC. It is translated as CASSFWQVNEQFF.

This sequence joins TRBV9 and TRBJ2-7; TRBD2 matches 13 bases. V shed 0 bases, J shed 4 bases, and the junction held 4 bases outside the gene matches. The CDR3 covers 16 residues. CDR1 SGDLS and CDR2 YYNGEE come from the germline V gene. In nucleotides, the CDR3 is TGTGCCAGCAGCGTAGGAGGACTAGCGGGAGATTACGAGCAGTACTTC. This encodes CASSVGGLAGDYEQYF.

The chain joins TRBV7-9 to TRBJ1-1; 9 bases agree with TRBD1. J gave up 4 bases and V 3 bases, and 3 bases lay outside the gene matches. Germline V CDR1 and CDR2: SEHNR, FQNEAQ (reference sequence). This CDR3 is built from 14 residues. This CDR3 reads CASSFETGGTEAFF. The CDR3, as DNA: TGTGCCAGCAGCTTCGAGACAGGGGGCACTGAAGCTTTCTTT.

This sequence joins TRBV24-1 and TRBJ2-1; 9 nucleotides align to TRBD2. Germline V lookup: CDR1 KGHDR, CDR2 SFDVKD. The V gene end was trimmed by 3 bases and the J gene end by 5 bases; junction bases not matched to a gene: 7. The CDR3 is 16 amino acids. DNA of the CDR3: TGTGCCACCAGTGATCGGACTAGCGCAATACACAATGAGCAGTTCTTC. Residues: CATSDRTSAIHNEQFF.

The chain carries TRBV7-2 and TRBJ1-5, with D hard to call. Trimming shortened V by 3 bases and J by 11 bases, and 17 bases separated the two germline ends. The germline CDR1 and CDR2 sequences are SGHTA and FQGNSA. The CDR3 sequence is 14 residues long. Here the CDR3 reads CASSLADTLSSQHF. The CDR3 nucleotides read TGTGCCAGCAGCTTGGCCGACACGCTGTCGTCCCAGCATTTT.

The chain links TRBV28 to TRBJ2-7; tentative D call: TRBD2 (6 bases). CDR1 is MDHEN and CDR2 is SYDVKM in the germline V gene. The V and J ends lost 4 bases and 1 base respectively, with 11 bases between them. This CDR3 contains 14 residues. The CDR3 coding sequence is TGTGCCAGCAGTTCCCGGGACTGGTCCTACGAGCAGTACTTC. Protein: CASSSRDWSYEQYF.

The chain joins TRBV9 to TRBJ1-5; D is perhaps TRBD1 (5 bases). Germline lookup yields CDR1 SGDLS and CDR2 YYNGEE. Trimming pared 3 bases from V and 2 bases from J, leaving 6 bases between. The CDR3 totals 13 residues. DNA for the CDR3: TGTGCCAGCAGCGCGGGGGGCAATCAGCCCCAGCATTTT. It is translated as CASSAGGNQPQHF.

Only a few counts were recorded for this clone. This chain connects TRBV19 to TRBJ2-7, with TRBD2 matching 12 bases. Per germline, CDR1 LNHDA and CDR2 SQIVND (reference sequence). This CDR3 region has 19 residues. Losses at the gene ends were 5 bases for V and 0 bases for J; bases not matched to a gene: 14. The DNA of the CDR3 is TGTGCCAGTAGTGACTGGACTAGCGGGACAGGAGGGAACTCCTACGAGCAGTACTTC. Its translation is CASSDWTSGTGGNSYEQYF.

The chain uses TRBV29-1 and TRBJ1-2; 8 nucleotides align to TRBD1. The germline V gene encodes CDR1 SQVTM and CDR2 ANQGSEA. The trim removed 6 bases at V and 6 bases at J, leaving 12 bases unmatched. This CDR3 region has 14 residues. Written as DNA, the CDR3 is TGCAGCGTCCGAACAGGGGGTGCAAGTAATGGCTACACCTTC. This gives the protein CSVRTGGASNGYTF. The full variable domain, its missing parts supplied by reference TRBV29-1 and TRBJ1-2, is SAVISQKPSRDICQRGTSLTIQCQVDSQVTMMFWYRQQPGQSLTLIATANQGSEATYESGFVIDKFPISRPNLTFSTLTVSNMSPEDSSIYLCSVRTGGASNGYTFGSGTRLTVV.

The gene calls are TRBV11-3 and TRBJ2-7; D ambiguous. Per the germline V gene, CDR1 is SGHNT and CDR2 is YENEEA. V was cut by 3 bases and J by 6 bases, with 12 bases left in between. The CDR3 covers 13 residues. CDR3 residues: CASSLNVLGEQYF. The CDR3 DNA sequence: TGTGCCAGCAGCTTGAACGTCCTCGGCGAGCAGTACTTC.

The CDR3 DNA reads TGCGCCAGCAGCTTGTCCCCAGGGAATGGCTACACCTTC. Its translation: CASSLSPGNGYTF. This rearrangement joins TRBV5-1 to TRBJ1-2; possible D gene TRBD1, 5 bases. The CDR3 runs to 13 residues. Trimming shortened V by 1 base and J by 6 bases, and 10 bases separated the two germline ends. The germline CDR1 and CDR2 sequences are SGHRS and YFSETQ.

In this sample, this clone turned up a few times. The gene calls are TRBV6-5 and TRBJ2-1, with 8 bases identical to TRBD1. This CDR3 region has 14 residues. Germline values: CDR1 MNHEY, CDR2 SVGAGI. The V and J ends lost 10 bases and 3 bases, in that order; junction bases with no gene match: 8. The CDR3 sequence is CATAGQGGYNEQFF. In nucleotides, the CDR3 is TGTGCCACCGCTGGACAGGGAGGCTACAATGAGCAGTTCTTC.

The chain employs TRBV9 and TRBJ2-1; D is tentatively TRBD1 or TRBD2 (5 bases each). The CDR3 covers 14 residues. Between the trimmed V and J ends, which lost 7 bases and 10 bases, there was a span of 21 bases. From germline, CDR1 is SGDLS and CDR2 YYNGEE. The CDR3 nucleotides are TGTGCCAGCTGTGAAGGGACCGCGCCGGGAGAGCAGTTCTTC. It translates to CASCEGTAPGEQFF.

V usage is TRBV5-4 and J usage is TRBJ1-5, with no clear D. Trimming took 10 bases from V and 4 from J, leaving 15 bases between them. CDR1 SGHNT and CDR2 YYREEE come from the germline V gene (reference sequence). This CDR3 is built from 13 residues. The CDR3 here is CAASYNANQPQHF. Written as DNA, the CDR3 is TGTGCCGCATCTTACAATGCGAATCAGCCCCAGCATTTT.

The chain is built from TRBV10-3 and TRBJ1-1, with D tentatively TRBD1 (6 bases). Germline V lookup: CDR1 ENHRY, CDR2 SYGVKD. This CDR3 has 13 residues. V lost 7 bases and J 1 base, leaving 10 bases between the germline ends. In DNA, the CDR3 is TGTGCCATCACAAGGACAGAGAACACTGAAGCTTTCTTT. This encodes CAITRTENTEAFF.

This chain uses TRBV6-4 with TRBJ2-1, with 8 nucleotides matching TRBD1. The CDR3 consists of 16 residues. The V gene end was trimmed by 0 bases and the J gene end by 6 bases; junction bases not matched to a gene: 7. Germline lookup yields CDR1 MRHNA and CDR2 SNTAGT. CDR3 loop: CASSDSGQADLNEQFF. CDR3 sequence (DNA): TGTGCCAGCAGTGACTCGGGACAGGCAGACCTCAATGAGCAGTTCTTC.

V is TRBV4-3 and J is TRBJ1-4, with D perhaps TRBD1 (5 bases). From germline, CDR1 is LGHNA and CDR2 YSLEER. The V and J ends lost 1 base and 7 bases respectively, with 19 bases between them. CDR3 size: 17 residues. The CDR3 reads CASSQARGSVVGEKLFF. The CDR3 nucleotides read TGCGCCAGCAGCCAAGCGAGGGGTAGTGTAGTGGGTGAAAAACTGTTTTTT.

This rearrangement joins TRBV7-2 to TRBJ1-2; D is unclear. The CDR3 spans 18 residues. Germline V CDR1 and CDR2: SGHTA, FQGNSA. V was trimmed by 5 bases and J by 0 bases, leaving 22 bases between them. CDR3 bases: TGTGCCAGCAGCGGGATAGGGCTGGGTACCCCCTCTAACTATGGCTACACCTTC. Its translation is CASSGIGLGTPSNYGYTF.